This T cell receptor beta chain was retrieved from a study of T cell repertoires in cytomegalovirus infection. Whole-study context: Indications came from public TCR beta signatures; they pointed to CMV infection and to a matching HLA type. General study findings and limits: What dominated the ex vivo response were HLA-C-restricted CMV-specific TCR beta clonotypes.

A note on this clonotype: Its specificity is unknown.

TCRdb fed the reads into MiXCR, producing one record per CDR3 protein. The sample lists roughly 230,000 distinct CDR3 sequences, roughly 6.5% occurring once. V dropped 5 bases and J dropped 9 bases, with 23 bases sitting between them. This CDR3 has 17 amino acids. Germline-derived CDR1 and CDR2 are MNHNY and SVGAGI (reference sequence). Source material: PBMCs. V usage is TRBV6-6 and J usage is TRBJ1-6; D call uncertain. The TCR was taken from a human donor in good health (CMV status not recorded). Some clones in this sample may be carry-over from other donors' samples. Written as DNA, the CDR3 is TGTGCCAGCAGTCATGAGGCCGTCGCAGATTTGGTTTCACCCCTCCACTTT. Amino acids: CASSHEAVADLVSPLHF.